Described below is a single TCR beta chain sequence and its context. Its specific antigen is unknown. No qualities accompany the bases; no much larger clone lies one base away. This sample was taken from a study of blood T cell repertoires in COVID-19 (dated by TCRdb to 2018 to 2020). Regarding the study in general: Samples covering the acute and convalescent phases of COVID-19 were provided by collaborators in the United States, Italy and Spain. The prospective study material was composed of cDNA or gDNA derived from T cells, B-cell-depleted T cells, or PBMCs. Deeply sampled blood TCRbeta repertoires from subjects exposed to, actively infected with, or recovered from COVID-19 were included in the dataset. The repertoires were released in a freely available public database meant as a resource for research on the immune response to SARS-CoV-2. The samples were drawn from the first 160 participants of the ongoing ImmuneRACE study and from 1,254 subjects provided by 6 global collaborators. The sample metadata nearly always contained a de-identified subject ID, COVID-19 status, age in years and sex. HLA class I and class II types, where available, came from metadata supplied by the sample provider rather than from assay-based typing. Broader findings and caveats from the paper: The quantity of clinical and demographic metadata differed by source and by participant and was supplied without curation.

One collaborating source in Seattle enrolled patients while the patients were actively infected and followed the patients over time throughout the course of disease. Each collaborating institution followed its own protocols to collect whole blood in K2EDTA tubes. For TCRbeta analysis, collaborators shipped samples as frozen whole blood, isolated PBMCs, or DNA extracted from either of those sample types. The immunoSEQ Assay, a bias-controlled multiplex PCR, was used to amplify TCRbeta CDR3 regions from genomic DNA. The source study handled its data this way. The number of nucleated cells in each sample was estimated by amplification of reference gene primers within the assay. To quantify the absolute abundance of each unique TCRbeta CDR3 rearrangement, sequence reads were collapsed and filtered. For each sample, productive Simpson clonality was calculated as the square root of Simpson's diversity index over productive rearrangements. This immuneACCESS table, as held by TCRdb, lists in-frame sequences with V and J called but not all clones. Of the missing ones, under half trace to an unresolved V gene in checked studies; the others have no known cause. V and J calls and clone size are copied from that table; D and trimming were computed from the DNA. This sample lists 100,000 to 150,000 clones; about 89% were detected once. About 4.1% of the sample goes to the ten largest clones.

Based on the germline V gene, the CDR1 and CDR2 sequences are SGHTA and FQGNSA. The trim is 5 bases for V and 12 bases for J, with a gap of 14 bases between the germline ends. From its cysteine to its phenylalanine, the CDR3 spans 12 amino acids. This entry keeps only the CDR3 DNA: 36 bases, framed from base 1. This clonotype was sampled from a man aged 55 to 70 with COVID-19, enrolled during active disease. The specimen sequenced was peripheral blood. The rearrangement combines TRBV7-2 with TRBJ2-1, with a weak D call of TRBD2 (6 bases match). At the DNA level, the sequence is TGTGCCAGCAGCCGTCGGGGAGGCCTGCAGTTCTTC. Its protein is CASSRRGGLQFF. The CDR3 plus the reference TRBV7-2 and TRBJ2-1 genes for the other parts give the full variable domain: GAGVSQSPSNKVTEKGKDVELRCDPISGHTALYWYRQSLGQGLEFLIYFQGNSAPDKSGLPSDRFSAERTGGSVSTLTIQRTQQEDSAVYLCASSRRGGLQFFGPGTRLTVL.